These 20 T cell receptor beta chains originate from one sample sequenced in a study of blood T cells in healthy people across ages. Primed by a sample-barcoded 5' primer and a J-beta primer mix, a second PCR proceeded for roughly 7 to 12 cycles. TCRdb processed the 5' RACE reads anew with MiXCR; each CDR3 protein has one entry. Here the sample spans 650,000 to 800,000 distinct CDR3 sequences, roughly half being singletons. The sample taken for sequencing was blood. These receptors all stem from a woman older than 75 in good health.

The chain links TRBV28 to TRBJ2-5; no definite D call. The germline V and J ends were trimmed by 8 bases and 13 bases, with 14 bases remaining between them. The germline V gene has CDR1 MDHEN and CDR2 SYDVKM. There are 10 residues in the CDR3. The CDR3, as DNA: TGTGCCAGCGGAAACGGCGTCCCGTACTTC. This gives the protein CASGNGVPYF.

The CDR3 nucleotides are TGCGCCAGCAGCGTGGACGGACAGGGGGGAGGCTACACCTTC. Translation gives CASSVDGQGGGYTF. The J gene is TRBJ1-2, the V gene TRBV5-1, with 10 bases matching TRBD1. Trimming cost V 4 bases and J 8 bases; bases outside gene matches: 8. Germline V lookup: CDR1 SGHRS, CDR2 YFSETQ. The CDR3 totals 14 residues.

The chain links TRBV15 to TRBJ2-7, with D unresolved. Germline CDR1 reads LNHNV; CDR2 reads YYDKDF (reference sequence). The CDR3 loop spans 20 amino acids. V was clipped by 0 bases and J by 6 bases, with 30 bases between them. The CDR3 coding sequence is TGTGCCACCAGCAGAGATTTGTCGAAACGACTTCCCTCTTTGTATGGCGAGCAGTACTTC. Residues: CATSRDLSKRLPSLYGEQYF.

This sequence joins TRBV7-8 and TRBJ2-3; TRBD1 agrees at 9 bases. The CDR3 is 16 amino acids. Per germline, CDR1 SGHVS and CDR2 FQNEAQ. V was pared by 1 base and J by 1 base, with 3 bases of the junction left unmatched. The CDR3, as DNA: TGTGCCAGCAGCTTAGGGTGGACAGGGGGCACAGATACGCAGTATTTT. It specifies CASSLGWTGGTDTQYF.

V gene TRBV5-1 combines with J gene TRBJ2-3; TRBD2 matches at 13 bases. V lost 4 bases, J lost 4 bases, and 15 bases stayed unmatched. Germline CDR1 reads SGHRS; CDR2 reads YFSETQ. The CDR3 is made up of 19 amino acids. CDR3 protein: CASSNPETSGRKGADTQYF. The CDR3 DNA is TGCGCCAGCAGCAACCCTGAGACTAGCGGGAGGAAAGGCGCAGATACGCAGTATTTT.

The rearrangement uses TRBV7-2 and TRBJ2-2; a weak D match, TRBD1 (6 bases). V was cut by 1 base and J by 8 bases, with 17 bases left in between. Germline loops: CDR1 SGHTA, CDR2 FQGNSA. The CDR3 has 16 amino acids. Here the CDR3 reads CASSLEGDRRWGELFF. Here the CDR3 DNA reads TGTGCCAGCAGCTTAGAGGGTGACAGGAGATGGGGGGAGCTGTTTTTT.

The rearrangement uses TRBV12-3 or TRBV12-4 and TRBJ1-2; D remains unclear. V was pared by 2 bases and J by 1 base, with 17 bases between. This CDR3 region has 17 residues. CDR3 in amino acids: CASSLSHPGRVNYGYTF. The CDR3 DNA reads TGTGCCAGCAGTTTAAGTCATCCGGGTAGGGTTAACTATGGCTACACCTTC.

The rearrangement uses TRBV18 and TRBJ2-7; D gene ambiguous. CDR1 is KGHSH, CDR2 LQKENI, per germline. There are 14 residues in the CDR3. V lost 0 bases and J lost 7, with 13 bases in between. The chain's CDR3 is CASSPPKTYNEQYF. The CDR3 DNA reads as TGTGCCAGCTCACCACCGAAAACATACAATGAGCAGTACTTC.

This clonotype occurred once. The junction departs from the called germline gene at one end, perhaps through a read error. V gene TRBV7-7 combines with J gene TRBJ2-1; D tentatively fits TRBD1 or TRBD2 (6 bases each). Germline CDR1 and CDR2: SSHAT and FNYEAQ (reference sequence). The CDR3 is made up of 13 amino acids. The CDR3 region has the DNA TGTGCTAGCAGCTCCGGAGGGGGCAATGAGCAGTTCTTC. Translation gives CASSSGGGNEQFF.

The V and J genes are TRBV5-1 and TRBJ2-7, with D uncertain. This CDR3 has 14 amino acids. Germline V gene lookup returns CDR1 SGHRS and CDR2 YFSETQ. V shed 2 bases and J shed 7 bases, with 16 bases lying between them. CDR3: CASSFASDPDEQYF. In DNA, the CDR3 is TGCGCCAGCAGCTTTGCATCAGACCCCGATGAGCAGTACTTC.

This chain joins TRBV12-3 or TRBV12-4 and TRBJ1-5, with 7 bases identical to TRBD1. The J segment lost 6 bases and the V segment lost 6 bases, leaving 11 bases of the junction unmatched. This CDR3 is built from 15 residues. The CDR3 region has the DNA TGTGCCAGCAGCCCTCGGACAGGCCGAGGTCAGCCCCAGCATTTT. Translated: CASSPRTGRGQPQHF.

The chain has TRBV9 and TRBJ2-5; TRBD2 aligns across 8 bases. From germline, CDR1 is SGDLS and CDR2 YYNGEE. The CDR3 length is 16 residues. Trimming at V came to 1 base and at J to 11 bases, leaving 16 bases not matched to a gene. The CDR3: CASSVRAGGASTEQYF. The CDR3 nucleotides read TGTGCCAGCAGCGTACGGGCCGGGGGGGCCTCGACTGAGCAGTACTTC.

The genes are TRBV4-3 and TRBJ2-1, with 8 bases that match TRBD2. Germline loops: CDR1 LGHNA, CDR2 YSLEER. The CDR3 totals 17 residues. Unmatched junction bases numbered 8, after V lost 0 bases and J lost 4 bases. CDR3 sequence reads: CASSQERRGEVYNEQFF. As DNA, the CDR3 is TGCGCCAGCAGCCAAGAGAGGCGGGGGGAAGTTTACAATGAGCAGTTCTTC.

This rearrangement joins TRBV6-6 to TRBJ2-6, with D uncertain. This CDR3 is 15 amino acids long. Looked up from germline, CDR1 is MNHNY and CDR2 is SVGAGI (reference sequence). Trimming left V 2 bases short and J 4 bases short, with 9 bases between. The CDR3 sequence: CASSYARGGANVLTF. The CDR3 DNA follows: TGTGCCAGCAGTTACGCTCGTGGAGGGGCCAACGTCCTGACTTTC.

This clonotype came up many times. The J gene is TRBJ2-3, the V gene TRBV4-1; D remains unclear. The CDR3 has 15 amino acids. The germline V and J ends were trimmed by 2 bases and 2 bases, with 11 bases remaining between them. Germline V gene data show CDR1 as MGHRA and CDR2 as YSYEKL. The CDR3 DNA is TGCGCCAGCAGCCAACCTCGACTCAACACAGATACGCAGTATTTT. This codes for CASSQPRLNTDTQYF.

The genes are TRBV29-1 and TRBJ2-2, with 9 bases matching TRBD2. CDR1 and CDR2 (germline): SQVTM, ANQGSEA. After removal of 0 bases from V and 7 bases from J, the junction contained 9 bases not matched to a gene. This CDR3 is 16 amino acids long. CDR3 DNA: TGCAGCGTTGAAGACTCTGGGCGGGAGGGTCTCGGGGAGCTGTTTTTT. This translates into CSVEDSGREGLGELFF.

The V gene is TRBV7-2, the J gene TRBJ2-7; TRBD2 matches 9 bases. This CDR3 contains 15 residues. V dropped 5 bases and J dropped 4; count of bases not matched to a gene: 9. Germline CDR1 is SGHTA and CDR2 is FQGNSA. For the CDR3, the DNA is TGTGCCAGCAGCAGCACCGGGACTAGCTGGTACGAGCAGTACTTC. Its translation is CASSSTGTSWYEQYF. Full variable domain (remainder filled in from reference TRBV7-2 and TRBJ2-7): GAGVSQSPSNKVTEKGKDVELRCDPISGHTALYWYRQSLGQGLEFLIYFQGNSAPDKSGLPSDRFSAERTGGSVSTLTIQRTQQEDSAVYLCASSSTGTSWYEQYFGPGTRLTVT.

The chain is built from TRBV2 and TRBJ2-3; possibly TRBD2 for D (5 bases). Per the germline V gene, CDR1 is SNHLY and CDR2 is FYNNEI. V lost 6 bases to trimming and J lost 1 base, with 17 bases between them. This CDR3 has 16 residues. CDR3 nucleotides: TGTGCCAGCAGGAAGGGAGTTGGGTCCGGCACAGATACGCAGTATTTT. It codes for CASRKGVGSGTDTQYF.

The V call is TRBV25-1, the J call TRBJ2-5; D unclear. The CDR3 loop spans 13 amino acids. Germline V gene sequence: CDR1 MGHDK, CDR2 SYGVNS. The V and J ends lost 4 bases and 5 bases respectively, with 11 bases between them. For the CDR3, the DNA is TGTGCCAGCAGTGGCCCCCGGTGGGAGACCCAGTACTTC. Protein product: CASSGPRWETQYF.

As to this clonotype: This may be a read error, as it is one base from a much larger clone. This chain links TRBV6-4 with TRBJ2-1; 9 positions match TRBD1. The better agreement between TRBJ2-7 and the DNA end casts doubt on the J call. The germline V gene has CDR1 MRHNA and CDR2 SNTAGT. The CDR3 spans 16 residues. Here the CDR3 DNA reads TGTGCCAGCAGTGAGTCCCCGGGACAGGGAATCAATGAGCAGTACTTC. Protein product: CASSESPGQGINEQYF.